These T cell receptor beta chains were read from a single sample in a study of radiotherapy plus CTLA-4 blockade in lung cancer. Using immunoSEQ multiplex PCR, the repertoire was profiled, and TCRdb retains in-frame clones only, with some absent. The data show some 50,000 clones, 84% seen once. Source: peripheral blood, taken from a patient treated with radiotherapy plus ipilimumab. These receptors came from a human donor with non-small cell lung cancer whose response to radiotherapy plus ipilimumab could not be evaluated. Each CDR3 is given with its conserved first and last residue. A D gene is named only where the DNA matches it firmly. A clone size is listed for some rows: how often the clone was seen (once, few, many), or a class if it is expanded.

j_call,clone_size,d_call,v_call,cdr3_nt,cdr3_aa
TRBJ1-4,.,.,TRBV4-1,TGCGCCAGCAGCCACGTCACAGGCGGTACTAATGAAAAACTGTTTTTT,CASSHVTGGTNEKLFF
TRBJ2-7,.,TRBD1,TRBV25-1,TGTGCCAGCAGTGACCCCGCCAGACAGGGTTCCTACGAGCAGTACTTC,CASSDPARQGSYEQYF
TRBJ2-7,.,TRBD1,TRBV30,TGTGCCTGGAACCGGGACAGGGGATCATACGAGCAGTACTTC,CAWNRDRGSYEQYF
TRBJ1-1,.,.,TRBV18,TGTGCCAGCTCGAAGGAGGAGAACACTGAAGCTTTCTTT,CASSKEENTEAFF
TRBJ2-7,few,TRBD1,TRBV5-4,TGTGCCAGCAGCTTGGGACAGGGTGAGCACGAGCAGTACTTC,CASSLGQGEHEQYF
TRBJ2-1,.,.,TRBV28,TGTGCCAGCAGTGGAGTGGGGCAGTTTTACAATGAGCAGTTCTTC,CASSGVGQFYNEQFF
TRBJ1-3,.,.,TRBV11-2,TGTGCCAGCAGCCCACCCGGGAGGGCGGACACCATATATTTT,CASSPPGRADTIYF
TRBJ1-2,.,.,TRBV4-3,TGCGCCAGCAGCCAAGCTTTGCGGTATGGCTACACCTTC,CASSQALRYGYTF
TRBJ2-3,.,TRBD2,TRBV6-6,TGTGCCAGCAAGGGGCTGGGGACTAGCGAGACAGATACGCAGTATTTT,CASKGLGTSETDTQYF
TRBJ2-2,.,TRBD1,TRBV10-3,TGTGCCATCAGTAAGGGACAGCTCACCGGGGAGCTGTTTTTT,CAISKGQLTGELFF
TRBJ1-2,.,TRBD1,TRBV19,TGTGCCAGTAGGGACAGGGGAGTTGGCTACACCTTC,CASRDRGVGYTF
TRBJ1-5,few,TRBD1,TRBV2,TGTGCCAGCAGCGCCAGACAGGGATGGGATCAGCCCCAGCATTTT,CASSARQGWDQPQHF
TRBJ1-2,.,TRBD1,TRBV7-9,TGTGCCAGCAGTCGAACAGGGGGCCAGGGCTACACCTTC,CASSRTGGQGYTF
TRBJ2-3,.,TRBD2,TRBV4-3,TGCGCCAGCAGCCCAAGACTAGCTGAAAATACGCAGTATTTT,CASSPRLAENTQYF
TRBJ2-5,.,.,TRBV6-6,TGTGCCAGCAGTTACTCCCACAGACAGAGCCAAGAGACCCAGTACTTC,CASSYSHRQSQETQYF
TRBJ2-7,.,TRBD1,TRBV7-6,TGTGCCAGCAGCTTCTGCGGGACAGGGGTGTACGAGCAGTACTTC,CASSFCGTGVYEQYF
TRBJ2-7,.,TRBD2,TRBV7-8,TGTGCCAGCAGCTTAGGCCCGGTAGTTAGCGGGAGTTTTGAGCAGTACTTC,CASSLGPVVSGSFEQYF
TRBJ2-3,.,TRBD2,TRBV15,TGTGCCACCAGCAGAGATCCGGGGACTAGCGGGAGCTCATACACAGATACGCAGTATTTT,CATSRDPGTSGSSYTDTQYF
TRBJ2-7,few,.,TRBV4-1,TGCGCCAGCAGCCAAGCGGCGGGATCCCCCTACGAGCAGTACTTC,CASSQAAGSPYEQYF
TRBJ1-5,.,.,TRBV28,TGTGCCAGCAGCTCCGGGACACAAATTAATCAGCCCCAGCATTTT,CASSSGTQINQPQHF
TRBJ2-1,.,.,TRBV18,TGTGCCAGCTCTCCCGGGGGGCCCAATGAGCAGTTCTTC,CASSPGGPNEQFF
TRBJ2-2,few,TRBD1,TRBV7-8,TGTGCCAGCAGCAGGGTCAGGGGGCCCCCGTTGGCTAACACCGGGGAGCTGTTTTTT,CASSRVRGPPLANTGELFF
TRBJ2-7,.,.,TRBV7-2,TGTGCCAGCAGCTTAACAGTACAGTTCTCCTACGAGCAGTACTTC,CASSLTVQFSYEQYF
TRBJ2-7,.,.,TRBV7-6,TGTGCCAGCAGCCCCCGAACAGTCTACGAGCAGTACTTC,CASSPRTVYEQYF
TRBJ2-2,.,.,TRBV29-1,TGCAGCGTTGTTAGGGGCGCGAGCACCGGGGAGCTGTTTTTT,CSVVRGASTGELFF
TRBJ1-1,.,TRBD1,TRBV29-1,TGCAGCCACAGAGGACAGGGCAGAAACACTGAAGCTTTCTTT,CSHRGQGRNTEAFF